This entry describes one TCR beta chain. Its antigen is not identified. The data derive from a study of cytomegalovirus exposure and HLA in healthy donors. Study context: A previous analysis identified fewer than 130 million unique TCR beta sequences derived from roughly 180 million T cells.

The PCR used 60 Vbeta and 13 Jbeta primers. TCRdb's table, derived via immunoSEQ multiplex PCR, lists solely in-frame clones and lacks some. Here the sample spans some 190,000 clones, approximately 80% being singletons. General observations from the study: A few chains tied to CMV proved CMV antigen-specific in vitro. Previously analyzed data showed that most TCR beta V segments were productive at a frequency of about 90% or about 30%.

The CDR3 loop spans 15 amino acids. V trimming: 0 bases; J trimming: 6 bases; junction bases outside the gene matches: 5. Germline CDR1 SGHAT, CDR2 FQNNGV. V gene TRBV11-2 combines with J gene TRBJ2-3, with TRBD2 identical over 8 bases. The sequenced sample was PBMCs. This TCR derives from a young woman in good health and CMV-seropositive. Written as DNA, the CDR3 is TGTGCCAGCAGCTTAGAGGCGGGGGGAGAGGATACGCAGTATTTT. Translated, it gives CASSLEAGGEDTQYF.